This entry lists 2 T cell receptor beta chains sequenced from one sample in a study of cytomegalovirus exposure and HLA in healthy donors. PCR used 60 Vbeta primers and 13 Jbeta primers. The repertoire was sequenced with immunoSEQ multiplex PCR; TCRdb's copy has only in-frame clones and lacks some. The sample contains 150,000 to 200,000 clones, approximately 78% of which appear only once. The sample consisted of PBMCs. These receptors were taken from a girl aged 2 to 10 in good health and CMV-seropositive.

The chain has TRBV19 and TRBJ2-4, with 8 bases lining up with TRBD2. Trimming at V came to 7 bases and at J to 5 bases, leaving 4 bases not matched to a gene. Germline V CDR1 and CDR2: LNHDA, SQIVND (reference sequence). The CDR3 is made up of 13 amino acids. The CDR3 DNA reads as TGTGCCAGTACCCCAGCGGGAGAAAACATTCAGTACTTC. Its translation is CASTPAGENIQYF.

The CDR3 loop reads CASSFFGASGNSYNEQFF. The DNA for the CDR3 is TGTGCCAGCAGTTTTTTCGGGGCTAGCGGGAACTCCTACAATGAGCAGTTCTTC. This chain links TRBV27 with TRBJ2-1; 9 nucleotides line up with TRBD2. Germline CDR1 reads MNHEY; CDR2 reads SMNVEV (reference sequence). This CDR3 comprises 18 residues. V was clipped by 3 bases and J by 0 bases; unmatched bases: 9.